This T cell receptor beta chain was captured by sequencing in a study of PD-L1 blockade in urothelial cancer. Overall study context: Timepoints chosen for blood analysis were 3 weeks (second dose) and 6 weeks after treatment start.

This CDR3 spans 13 amino acids. V lost 7 bases to trimming and J lost 2 bases, with 12 bases between them. Germline V gene data show CDR1 as MGHDK and CDR2 as SYGVNS. Each PCR had synthetic TCR analog templates added to it as a spike-in. The assay was immunoSEQ multiplex PCR, and TCRdb's table has in-frame clones only and misses some. In the table there are some 41,000 clones, 85% to 90% of which are singletons. The V call is TRBV25-1, the J call TRBJ2-7; the D is unclear. Sequences were derived from PBMCs, sampled around atezolizumab (anti-PD-L1) treatment. The clonotype originates from a woman aged 55-70 years with urothelial cancer. CDR3 in amino acids: CASMGKYTYEQYF. CDR3 DNA: TGTGCCAGCATGGGCAAGTATACCTACGAGCAGTACTTC.